This TCR beta chain stems from a study of blood T cell repertoires in COVID-19. For the study at large: Samples representing acute and convalescent COVID-19 were sourced from the United States, Italy and Spain.

Clones were read by immunoSEQ multiplex PCR, and TCRdb kept only the in-frame ones, dropping some. The table shows some 120,000 clones, with 65% to 90% occurring only once. Germline CDR1 LGHDT, CDR2 YNNKEL (reference sequence). V was trimmed by 1 base and J by 0 bases, leaving 15 bases between them. CDR3 length equals 18 residues. This chain uses TRBV3-1 (or the pseudogene TRBV3-2) with TRBJ1-4; possible D gene TRBD1, 6 bases. This TCR was sampled from a man at least 80 years old with active or convalescent COVID-19. The sample consisted of peripheral blood. CDR3 coding DNA: TGTGCCAGCAGCCAAGTAGGGGGTTCAGTCGCAACTAATGAAAAACTGTTTTTT. It translates to CASSQVGGSVATNEKLFF.